These T cell receptor beta chains were read from a single sample in a study of high-grade serous ovarian cancer treatment subgroups. Measured with immunoSEQ multiplex PCR; TCRdb has only the in-frame clones, and not every one. The sample holds several thousand clones, more than 85% seen once. What was sequenced was tumor tissue. The receptors here all came from a human donor with high-grade serous ovarian cancer. CDR3s include the opening cysteine and the closing phenylalanine or tryptophan. D genes are given only for firm matches. Size is stated for part of the rows, as once, few or many counts, or as a class when the clone is expanded.

j_call clone_size v_call d_call cdr3_aa cdr3_nt
TRBJ2-1 - TRBV5-4 - CASGFNWARPSYNEQFF TGTGCCAGCGGATTCAATTGGGCCCGCCCCTCCTACAATGAGCAGTTCTTC
TRBJ1-5 few TRBV6-6 TRBD1 CASSYSTGTSNQPQHF TGTGCCAGCAGTTACTCGACAGGGACTAGCAATCAGCCCCAGCATTTT
TRBJ1-4 once TRBV4-2 - CASSQGNSHSTNEKLFF TGTGCCAGCAGCCAAGGTAACAGCCACTCAACTAATGAAAAACTGTTTTTT
TRBJ2-1 once TRBV5-1 TRBD1 CASSRGQGGYNEQFF TGCGCCAGCAGCCGTGGACAGGGTGGCTACAATGAGCAGTTCTTC
TRBJ2-1 - TRBV7-2 - CASSLAWAGGNEQFF TGTGCCAGCAGCTTAGCATGGGCGGGTGGAAATGAGCAGTTCTTC
TRBJ2-1 - TRBV11-2 TRBD2 CASSFTLAGGNEQFF TGTGCCAGCAGCTTCACACTAGCGGGGGGAAATGAGCAGTTCTTC
TRBJ1-6 - TRBV7-2 - CASSLRWVGQSPLHF TGTGCCAGCAGCCTAAGATGGGTCGGGCAATCACCCCTCCACTTT
TRBJ1-5 few TRBV10-3 TRBD1 CAIGTGDSNQPQHF TGTGCCATAGGGACAGGGGATAGCAATCAGCCCCAGCATTTT
TRBJ1-1 - TRBV5-1 - CASSLGGQNTEAFF TGCGCCAGCAGCTTGGGTGGGCAGAACACTGAAGCTTTCTTT
TRBJ1-2 - TRBV19 - CASSILGPGYGYTF TGTGCCAGTAGTATTCTGGGACCTGGCTATGGCTACACCTTC
TRBJ2-2 - TRBV29-1 - CSVEQGRGTGELFF TGCAGCGTTGAACAGGGAAGAGGCACCGGGGAGCTGTTTTTT
TRBJ2-2 - TRBV4-2 TRBD2 CASSQDLAGPESNTGELFF TGTGCCAGCAGCCAAGATTTAGCGGGACCCGAAAGTAACACCGGGGAGCTGTTTTTT
TRBJ2-1 - TRBV6-6 TRBD2 CASSTILATTYNEQFF TGTGCCAGCAGTACCATACTAGCGACCACCTACAATGAGCAGTTCTTC
TRBJ1-1 - TRBV11-3 - CASSWGGANTEAFF TGTGCCAGCAGCTGGGGGGGGGCGAACACTGAAGCTTTCTTT
TRBJ2-1 - TRBV5-6 - CASSPDSLEQFF TGTGCCAGCAGCCCGGACAGTTTGGAGCAGTTCTTC
TRBJ2-7 - TRBV27 TRBD1 CASSLSGQGGEYF TGTGCCAGCAGTTTATCGGGACAGGGGGGGGAGTACTTC
TRBJ1-3 - TRBV9 - CASSPEIGTGNTIYF TGTGCCAGCAGCCCTGAGATTGGTACCGGAAACACCATATATTTT
TRBJ2-7 - TRBV5-1 - CASSLALGGATYEQYF TGCGCCAGCAGCTTGGCCTTGGGGGGGGCGACCTACGAGCAGTACTTC
TRBJ2-2 - TRBV7-2 - CASSLAGQKNTGELFF TGTGCCAGCAGCTTAGCTGGACAGAAGAACACCGGGGAGCTGTTTTTT
TRBJ2-7 once TRBV5-1 TRBD2 CASSSGSGGSYEQYF TGCGCCAGCAGCTCGGGTAGCGGGGGATCCTACGAGCAGTACTTC
TRBJ2-1 - TRBV27 TRBD2 CASSDSGRNEQFF TGTGCCAGCAGCGATAGCGGGAGGAATGAGCAGTTCTTC
TRBJ1-1 once TRBV25-1 TRBD1 CASSPLNGDRGRGAFF TGTGCCAGCAGTCCCCTGAATGGGGACAGGGGGCGCGGAGCTTTCTTT
TRBJ1-1 - TRBV5-8 - CASSFMNTEAFF TGTGCCAGCAGCTTTATGAACACTGAAGCTTTCTTT
TRBJ2-2 - TRBV9 - CASSVDLTGELFF TGTGCCAGCAGCGTAGATTTGACCGGGGAGCTGTTTTTT
TRBJ1-6 - TRBV4-2 TRBD1 CASSQVVGQTNSPLHF TGTGCCAGCAGCCAAGTGGTGGGACAGACGAATTCACCCCTCCACTTT
TRBJ2-7 - TRBV7-9 TRBD2 CASSPQRGPPGQYF TGTGCCAGCAGCCCCCAGCGGGGGCCTCCTGGGCAGTACTTC
TRBJ1-2 few TRBV5-4 - CASSSGYGYGYTF TGTGCCAGCAGCTCCGGGTACGGCTATGGCTACACCTTC
TRBJ2-7 - TRBV6-5 - CASSYQSGTYEQYF TGTGCCAGCAGTTACCAGTCAGGGACCTACGAGCAGTACTTC
TRBJ2-3 - TRBV6-1 - CASSDHVDTQYF TGTGCCAGCAGTGACCACGTGGATACGCAGTATTTT
TRBJ2-6 - TRBV19 - CASSITGSSSGANVLTF TGTGCCAGTAGTATAACAGGGTCGAGCTCTGGGGCCAACGTCCTGACTTTC
TRBJ2-7 - TRBV6-6 TRBD1 CASRPDAGGKDEQYF TGTGCCAGCAGACCTGATGCAGGGGGCAAGGACGAGCAGTACTTC
TRBJ1-3 - TRBV9 TRBD1 CASSASTGNTIYF TGTGCCAGCAGCGCCTCGACAGGGAACACCATATATTTT
TRBJ1-5 - TRBV30 - CAWSVTGHPPEPQHF TGTGCCTGGAGTGTGACAGGACATCCTCCGGAGCCCCAGCATTTT
TRBJ2-2 - TRBV4-2 TRBD2 CATRGTSGRENTGELFF TGTGCCACCAGAGGGACTAGCGGGAGGGAGAACACCGGGGAGCTGTTTTTT
TRBJ1-3 - TRBV4-1 - CASSPAGVGVSGNTIYF TGCGCCAGCAGCCCCGCGGGGGTAGGGGTCTCTGGAAACACCATATATTTT
TRBJ1-5 - TRBV5-1 - CASSPTSNSNQPQHF TGCGCCAGCAGCCCAACATCAAATAGCAATCAGCCCCAGCATTTT
TRBJ2-3 - TRBV5-5 TRBD1 CASSRRQGEIPDTQYF TGTGCCAGCAGCCGACGACAGGGGGAGATCCCAGATACGCAGTATTTT
TRBJ1-2 - TRBV5-4 - CASSSTDSAGGYTF TGTGCCAGCAGCTCAACGGACAGTGCAGGTGGCTACACCTTC
TRBJ2-3 - TRBV1 - CTSSRTRPNTDTQYF TGCACCAGCAGTCGGACTAGACCTAATACAGATACGCAGTATTTT
TRBJ2-5 - TRBV10-1 - CASAGSLQETQYF TGCGCCAGCGCCGGGAGCTTACAAGAGACCCAGTACTTC
TRBJ1-1 - TRBV6-5 TRBD1 CASSYLQGTEAFF TGTGCCAGCAGTTACTTACAGGGGACTGAAGCTTTCTTT
TRBJ2-7 - TRBV2 TRBD1 CASRLNRDRAPEQYF TGTGCCAGCAGACTCAACCGGGACAGGGCACCCGAGCAGTACTTC
TRBJ2-5 - TRBV7-9 - CASSDHHIRGVETQYF TGTGCCAGCAGCGACCACCACATTAGGGGGGTAGAGACCCAGTACTTC
TRBJ2-1 - TRBV9 - CASSVGLFNEQFF TGTGCCAGCAGCGTAGGTCTATTCAATGAGCAGTTCTTC
TRBJ2-7 - TRBV13 - CASSLEGYEQYF TGTGCCAGCAGCTTAGAAGGTTACGAGCAGTACTTC